Below are 2 T cell receptor beta chains sequenced from a single sample in a study of cytomegalovirus exposure and HLA in healthy donors. Primers included in the PCR were 60 Vbeta and 13 Jbeta primers. TCRdb keeps only in-frame clones here, not all; method: immunoSEQ multiplex PCR. Among about 140,000 clones listed, about three quarters were seen once. The sequenced sample was PBMCs. These receptors all stem from a male donor in good health and CMV-seronegative.

The V gene is TRBV7-9, the J gene TRBJ2-7; the match to TRBD2 covers 11 bases. V lost 5 bases, J lost 5 bases, and 8 bases stayed unmatched. Germline assignment: CDR1 SEHNR and CDR2 FQNEAQ (reference sequence). This CDR3 is 15 amino acids long. The CDR3 DNA is TGTGCCAGCAGCGTCACTAGCGGGAGTCTCCACGAGCAGTACTTC. Protein: CASSVTSGSLHEQYF.

The chain combines TRBV2 with TRBJ2-7; 11 nucleotides agree with TRBD1. V shed 8 bases and J 4 bases; nucleotides not matched to a gene: 7. The germline V gene encodes CDR1 SNHLY and CDR2 FYNNEI. This CDR3 has 14 residues. CDR3 bases: TGTGCCAGCCATGCCGGGACAGGGGGTTACGAGCAGTACTTC. It is translated as CASHAGTGGYEQYF.